This T cell receptor beta chain was documented in a study of graft-versus-host responses after intestinal transplantation. Study-level background: Recipients underwent multivisceral, liver-intestinal, or isolated intestinal transplants. Anti-thymocyte globulin served as induction for all recipients, who then took tacrolimus and steroids for roughly 3 years.

About this clone: Its specificity is not known.

Study-wide points: Peak levels of circulating GvH clones tracked with early post-transplant HvG declines. GvH clonotypes were identified within recipient marrow, with a subset emerging first in ileum or blood.

The germline V gene encodes CDR1 MGHRA and CDR2 YSYEKL. The CDR3 length is 15 residues. V was pared by 1 base and J by 5 bases, with 14 bases between. The data were produced by immunoSEQ multiplex PCR, yet TCRdb's version contains in-frame clones alone and is incomplete. The sample includes about 85,000 clones, approximately 89% seen only once; the top ten take 6.5% to 8.5%. This sample comprised unstimulated CD8+ T cells sorted from spleen or lymph node cells, obtained before transplant. The sequence was obtained from a human donor who was the organ donor for an intestinal transplant. The chain combines TRBV4-1 with TRBJ2-5, with a tentative D call TRBD2 (6 bases). CDR3 in amino acids: CASSQGSGVLETQYF. CDR3 coding DNA: TGCGCCAGCAGCCAAGGATCGGGGGTGTTGGAGACCCAGTACTTC.